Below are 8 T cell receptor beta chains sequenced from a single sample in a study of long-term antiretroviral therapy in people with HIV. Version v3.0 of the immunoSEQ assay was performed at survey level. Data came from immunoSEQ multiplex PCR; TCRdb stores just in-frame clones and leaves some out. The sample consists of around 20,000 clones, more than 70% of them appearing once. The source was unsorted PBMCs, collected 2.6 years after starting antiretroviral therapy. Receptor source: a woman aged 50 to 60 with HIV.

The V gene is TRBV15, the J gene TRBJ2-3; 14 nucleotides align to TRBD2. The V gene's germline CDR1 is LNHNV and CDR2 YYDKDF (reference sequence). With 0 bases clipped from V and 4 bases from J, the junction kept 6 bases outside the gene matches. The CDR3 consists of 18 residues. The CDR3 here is CATSRDRTSGRLADTQYF. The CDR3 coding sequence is TGTGCCACCAGCAGAGATAGGACTAGCGGGAGGTTGGCAGATACGCAGTATTTT.

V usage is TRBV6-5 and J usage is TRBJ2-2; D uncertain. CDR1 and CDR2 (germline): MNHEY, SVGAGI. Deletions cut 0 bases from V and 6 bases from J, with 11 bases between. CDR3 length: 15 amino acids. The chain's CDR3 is CASSYSIDGPGELFF. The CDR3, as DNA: TGTGCCAGCAGTTACTCGATTGACGGGCCCGGGGAGCTGTTTTTT.

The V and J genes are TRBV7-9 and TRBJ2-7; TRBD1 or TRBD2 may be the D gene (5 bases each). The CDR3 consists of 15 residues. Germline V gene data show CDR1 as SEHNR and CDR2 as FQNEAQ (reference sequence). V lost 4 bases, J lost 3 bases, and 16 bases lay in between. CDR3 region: CASSSAGATIYEQYF. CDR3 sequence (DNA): TGTGCCAGCAGCTCAGCCGGGGCTACCATCTACGAGCAGTACTTC.

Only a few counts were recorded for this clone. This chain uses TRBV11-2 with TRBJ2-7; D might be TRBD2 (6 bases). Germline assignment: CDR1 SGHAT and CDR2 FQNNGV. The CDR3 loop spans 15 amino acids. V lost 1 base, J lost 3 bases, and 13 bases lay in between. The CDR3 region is CASSLGRGPLYEQYF. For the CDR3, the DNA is TGTGCCAGCAGCTTAGGGAGGGGACCTCTCTACGAGCAGTACTTC.

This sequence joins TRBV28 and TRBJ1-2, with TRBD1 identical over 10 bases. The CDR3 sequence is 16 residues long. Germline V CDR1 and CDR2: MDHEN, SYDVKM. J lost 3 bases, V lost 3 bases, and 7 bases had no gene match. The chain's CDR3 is CASSLSGQGVDYGYTF. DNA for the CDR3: TGTGCCAGCAGTTTGTCTGGACAGGGGGTGGACTATGGCTACACCTTC.

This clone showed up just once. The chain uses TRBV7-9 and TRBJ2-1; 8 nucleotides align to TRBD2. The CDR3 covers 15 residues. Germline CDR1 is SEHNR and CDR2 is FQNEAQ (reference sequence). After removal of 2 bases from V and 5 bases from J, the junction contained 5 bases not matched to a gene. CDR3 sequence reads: CASSLILAEDNEQFF. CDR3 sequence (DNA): TGTGCCAGCAGCTTAATACTAGCGGAGGACAATGAGCAGTTCTTC. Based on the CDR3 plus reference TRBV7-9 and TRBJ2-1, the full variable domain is DTGVSQNPRHKITKRGQNVTFRCDPISEHNRLYWYRQTLGQGPEFLTYFQNEAQLEKSRLLSDRFSAERPKGSFSTLEIQRTEQGDSAMYLCASSLILAEDNEQFFGPGTRLTVL.

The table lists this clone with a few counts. CDR3: CASSYTWGSNYGYTF. DNA for the CDR3: TGTGCCAGCAGTTACACCTGGGGATCTAACTATGGCTACACCTTC. The chain combines TRBV6-5 with TRBJ1-2; no clear D. The V end lost 2 bases, the J end lost 0 bases, and 10 bases lay between the germline ends. Germline assignment: CDR1 MNHEY and CDR2 SVGAGI. CDR3 size: 15 residues.

For the CDR3, the DNA is TGTGCCAGCAGCAATTGGGAAGGGACCCAGTACTTC. This gives the protein CASSNWEGTQYF. This chain uses TRBV11-3 with TRBJ2-5, with unresolved D. V lost 5 bases and J 7 bases, leaving 11 bases between the germline ends. Germline lookup yields CDR1 SGHNT and CDR2 YENEEA. The CDR3 consists of 12 residues.